Sequencing of this TCR beta chain was carried out in a study of beta chain features in type 1 diabetes. All of the isolated RNA was reverse transcribed, so expressed TCRB transcripts were sequenced. TCRdb keeps only in-frame clones here, not all; method: immunoSEQ multiplex PCR. The repertoire has about 390,000 clones, roughly a tenth of them found once; the top ten carry about 0.6%. Whole-study results and caveats: Shorter TCRB CDR3s, moderately but significantly so, were found in Type 1 diabetes patients in all four CD4+ subsets.

A remark on this clone: Its target is unknown.

V lost 0 bases to trimming and J lost 10 bases, with 10 bases between them. Germline loops: CDR1 LNHNV, CDR2 YYDKDF (reference sequence). This CDR3 has 13 residues. J is TRBJ2-1 and V is TRBV15; weak D call: TRBD1 (5 bases). The TCR originated in a man between 25 and 39 years old with type 1 diabetes. Sequenced sample: central memory CD4+ T cells from blood. DNA of the CDR3: TGTGCCACCAGCAGAGACAGGGTCGGGGAGCAGTTCTTC. This gives the protein CATSRDRVGEQFF.